What follows are 2 T cell receptor beta chains derived from one specimen sequenced in a study of CD8 T cells in ankylosing spondylitis. Each CDR3 protein gets one entry after TCRdb re-called the 5' RACE reads with MiXCR. The sample records about 140,000 distinct CDR3 sequences, roughly 11% being singletons. The sample comprised blood, either unsorted or a sorted T cell fraction (not recorded which). The source of these receptors is a female donor with ankylosing spondylitis or in good health (not recorded which).

This clonotype appeared many times. This chain joins TRBV7-2 and TRBJ2-1; 7 nucleotides align to TRBD2. The CDR3 length is 16 residues. Germline CDR1 reads SGHTA; CDR2 reads FQGNSA. V was pared by 2 bases and J by 6 bases, with 10 bases of the junction left unmatched. This CDR3 is CASSLRGLTLLNEQFF. The CDR3 nucleotides are TGTGCCAGCAGCTTAAGGGGACTAACTCTTCTCAATGAGCAGTTCTTC.

There are a few counts of this clonotype. The V and J genes are TRBV24-1 and TRBJ2-2; 10 nucleotides match TRBD1. The germline CDR1 and CDR2 sequences are KGHDR and SFDVKD. The junction had 19 bases not matched to a gene; V was cut back by 3 bases and J by 7 bases. The CDR3 contains 20 residues. The chain's CDR3 is CATSDLGTPRETGGFGELFF. The CDR3 DNA reads TGTGCCACCAGTGATCTGGGGACCCCCCGGGAGACAGGGGGCTTCGGGGAGCTGTTTTTT.